This T cell receptor (beta chain) derives from a study of cytomegalovirus exposure and HLA in healthy donors. Study-wide context: There were about 85 million unique TCRs (from HLA-typed donors) in an early data release.

PCR amplification relied on 60 Vbeta primers (plus 13 Jbeta primers). The table came from immunoSEQ multiplex PCR; TCRdb's copy has only in-frame clones and leaves some out. The sample table includes 170,000 or so clones. The sequencing input was PBMCs. The sequence was collected from a man aged 25 to 45 in good health and CMV-seronegative.

CDR3 region: CASSQLRGTYYEQYF. As DNA, the CDR3 is TGTGCCAGCAGCCAGTTAAGAGGGACTTACTACGAGCAGTACTTC. The V call is TRBV6-5, the J call TRBJ2-7; a weak D match, TRBD2 (6 bases). This CDR3 contains 15 residues. The germline CDR1 and CDR2 sequences are MNHEY and SVGAGI. The V end lost 6 bases, the J end lost 3 bases, and 18 bases lay between the germline ends.